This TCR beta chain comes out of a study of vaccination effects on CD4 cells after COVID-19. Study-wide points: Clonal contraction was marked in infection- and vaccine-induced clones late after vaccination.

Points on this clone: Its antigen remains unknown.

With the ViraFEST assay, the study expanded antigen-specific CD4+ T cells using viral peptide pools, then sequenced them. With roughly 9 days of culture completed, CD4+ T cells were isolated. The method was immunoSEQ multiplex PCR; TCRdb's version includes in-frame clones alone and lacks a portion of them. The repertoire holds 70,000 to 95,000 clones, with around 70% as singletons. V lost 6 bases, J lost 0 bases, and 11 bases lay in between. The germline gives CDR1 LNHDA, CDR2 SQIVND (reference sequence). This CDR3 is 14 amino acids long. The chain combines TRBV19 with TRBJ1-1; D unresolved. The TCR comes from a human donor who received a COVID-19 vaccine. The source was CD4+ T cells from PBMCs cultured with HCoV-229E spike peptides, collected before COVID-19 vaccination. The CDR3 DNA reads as TGTGCCAGTAGGAAGGGATCCTTGAACACTGAAGCTTTCTTT. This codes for CASRKGSLNTEAFF.